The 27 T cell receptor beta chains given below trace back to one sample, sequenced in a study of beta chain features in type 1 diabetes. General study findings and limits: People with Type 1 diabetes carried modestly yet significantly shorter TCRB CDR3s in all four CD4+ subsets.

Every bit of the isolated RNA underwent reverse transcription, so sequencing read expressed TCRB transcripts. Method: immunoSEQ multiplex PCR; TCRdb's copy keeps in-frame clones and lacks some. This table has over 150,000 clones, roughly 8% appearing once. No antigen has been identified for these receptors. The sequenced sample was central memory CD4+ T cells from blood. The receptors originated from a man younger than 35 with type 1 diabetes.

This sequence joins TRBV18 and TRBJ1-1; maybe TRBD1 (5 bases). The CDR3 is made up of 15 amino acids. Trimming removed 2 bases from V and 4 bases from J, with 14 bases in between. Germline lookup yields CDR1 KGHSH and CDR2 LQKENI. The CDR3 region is CASSPGADASTEAFF. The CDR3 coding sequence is TGTGCCAGCTCACCAGGGGCAGATGCGAGCACTGAAGCTTTCTTT.

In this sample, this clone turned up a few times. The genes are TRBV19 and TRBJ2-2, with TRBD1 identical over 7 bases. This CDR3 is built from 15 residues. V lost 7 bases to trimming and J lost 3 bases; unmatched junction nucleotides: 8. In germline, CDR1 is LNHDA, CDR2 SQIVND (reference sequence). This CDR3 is CASTSNRGYTGELFF. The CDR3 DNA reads TGTGCCAGTACCTCTAACAGGGGCTACACCGGGGAGCTGTTTTTT. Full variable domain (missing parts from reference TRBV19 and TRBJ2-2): DGGITQSPKYLFRKEGQNVTLSCEQNLNHDAMYWYRQDPGQGLRLIYYSQIVNDFQKGDIAEGYSVSREKKESFPLTVTSAQKNPTAFYLCASTSNRGYTGELFFGEGSRLTVL.

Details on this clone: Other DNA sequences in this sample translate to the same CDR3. The CDR3 sequence is CASSPDRSSYEQYF. The CDR3 coding sequence is TGTGCCAGCAGCCCGGACAGGAGCTCCTACGAGCAGTACTTC. V is TRBV6-4 and J is TRBJ2-7; TRBD1 matches 7 bases. Germline V gene lookup returns CDR1 MRHNA and CDR2 SNTAGT. The CDR3 is 14 residues long. Unmatched junction bases numbered 5, after V lost 6 bases and J lost 0 bases.

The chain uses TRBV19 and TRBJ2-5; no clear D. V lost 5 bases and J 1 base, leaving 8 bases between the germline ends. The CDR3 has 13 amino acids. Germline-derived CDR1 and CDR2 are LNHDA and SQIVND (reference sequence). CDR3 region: CASSVSIQETQYF. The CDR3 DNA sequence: TGTGCCAGTAGTGTTAGTATCCAAGAGACCCAGTACTTC.

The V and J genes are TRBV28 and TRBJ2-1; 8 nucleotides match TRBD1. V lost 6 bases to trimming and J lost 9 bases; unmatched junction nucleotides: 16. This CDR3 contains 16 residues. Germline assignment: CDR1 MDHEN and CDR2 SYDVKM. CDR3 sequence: CASSERWGRQGSEQFF. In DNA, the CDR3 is TGTGCCAGCAGCGAGCGGTGGGGTCGACAGGGGAGTGAGCAGTTCTTC.

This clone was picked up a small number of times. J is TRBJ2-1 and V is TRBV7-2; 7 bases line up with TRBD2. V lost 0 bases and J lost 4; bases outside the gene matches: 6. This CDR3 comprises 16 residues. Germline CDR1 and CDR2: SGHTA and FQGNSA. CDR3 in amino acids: CASSLAGGTPYNEQFF. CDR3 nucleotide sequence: TGTGCCAGCAGCTTAGCGGGGGGGACCCCATACAATGAGCAGTTCTTC.

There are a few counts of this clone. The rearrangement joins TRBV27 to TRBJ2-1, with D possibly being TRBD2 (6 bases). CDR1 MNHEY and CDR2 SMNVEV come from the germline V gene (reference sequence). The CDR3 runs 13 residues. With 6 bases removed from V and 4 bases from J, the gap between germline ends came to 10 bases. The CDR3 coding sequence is TGTGCCAGCAGCGGGGCGGGATACAATGAGCAGTTCTTC. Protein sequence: CASSGAGYNEQFF.

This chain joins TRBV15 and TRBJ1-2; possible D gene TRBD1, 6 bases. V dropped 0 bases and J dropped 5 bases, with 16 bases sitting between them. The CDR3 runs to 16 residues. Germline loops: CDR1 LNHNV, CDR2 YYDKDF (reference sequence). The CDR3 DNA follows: TGTGCCACCAGCAGAGATAACAGGGAATCGTGGTATGGCTACACCTTC. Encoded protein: CATSRDNRESWYGYTF.

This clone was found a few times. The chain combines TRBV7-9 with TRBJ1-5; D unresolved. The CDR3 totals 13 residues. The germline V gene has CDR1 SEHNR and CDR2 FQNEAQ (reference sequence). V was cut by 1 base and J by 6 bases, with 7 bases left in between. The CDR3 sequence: CASSLEFGQPQHF. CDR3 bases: TGTGCCAGCAGCTTAGAATTCGGTCAGCCCCAGCATTTT.

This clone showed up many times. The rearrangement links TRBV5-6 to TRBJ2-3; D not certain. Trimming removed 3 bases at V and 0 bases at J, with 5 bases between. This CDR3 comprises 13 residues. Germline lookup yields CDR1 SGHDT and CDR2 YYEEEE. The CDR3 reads CASSSYSTDTQYF. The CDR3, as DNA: TGTGCCAGCAGCTCTTATAGCACAGATACGCAGTATTTT.

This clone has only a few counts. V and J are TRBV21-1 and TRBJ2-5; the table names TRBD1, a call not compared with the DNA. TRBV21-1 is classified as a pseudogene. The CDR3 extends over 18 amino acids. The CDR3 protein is CASHLDPWGRGRGETQYF. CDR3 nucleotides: TGTGCCAGCCACCTCGACCCTTGGGGCAGGGGGCGCGGAGAGACCCAGTACTTC.

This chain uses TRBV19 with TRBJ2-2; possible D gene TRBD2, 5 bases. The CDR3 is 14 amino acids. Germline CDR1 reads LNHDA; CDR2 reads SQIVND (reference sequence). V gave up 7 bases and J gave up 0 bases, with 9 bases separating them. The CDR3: CASIPGANTGELFF. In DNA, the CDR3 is TGTGCCAGTATTCCCGGGGCGAACACCGGGGAGCTGTTTTTT.

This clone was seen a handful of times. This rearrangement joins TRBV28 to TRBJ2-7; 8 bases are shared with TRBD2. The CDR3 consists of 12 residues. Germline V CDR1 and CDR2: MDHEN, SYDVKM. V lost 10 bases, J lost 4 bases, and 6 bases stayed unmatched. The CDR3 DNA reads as TGTGCCATCGGGAGGGCCGGGTACGAGCAGTACTTC. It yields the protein CAIGRAGYEQYF. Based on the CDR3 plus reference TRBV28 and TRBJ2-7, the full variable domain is DVKVTQSSRYLVKRTGEKVFLECVQDMDHENMFWYRQDPGLGLRLIYFSYDVKMKEKGDIPEGYSVSREKKERFSLILESASTNQTSMYLCAIGRAGYEQYFGPGTRLTVT.

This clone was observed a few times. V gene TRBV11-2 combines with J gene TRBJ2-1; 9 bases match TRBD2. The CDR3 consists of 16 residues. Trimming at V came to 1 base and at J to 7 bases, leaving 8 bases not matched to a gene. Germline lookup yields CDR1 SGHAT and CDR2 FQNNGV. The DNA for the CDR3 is TGTGCCAGCAGCTTAGGGGGAGCGGGGGGTGGGAATGAGCAGTTCTTC. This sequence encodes CASSLGGAGGGNEQFF.

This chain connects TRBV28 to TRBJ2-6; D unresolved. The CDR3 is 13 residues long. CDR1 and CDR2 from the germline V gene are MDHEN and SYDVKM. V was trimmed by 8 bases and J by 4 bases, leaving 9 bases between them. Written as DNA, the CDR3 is TGTGCCAGCTTCCCCCAGGGGGCCAACGTCCTGACTTTC. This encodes CASFPQGANVLTF.

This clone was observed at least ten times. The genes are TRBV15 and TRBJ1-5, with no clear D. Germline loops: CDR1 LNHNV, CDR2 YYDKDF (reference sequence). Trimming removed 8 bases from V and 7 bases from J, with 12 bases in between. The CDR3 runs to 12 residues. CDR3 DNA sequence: TGTGCCACCTCAGCGGGCGAACAGCCCCAGCATTTT. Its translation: CATSAGEQPQHF. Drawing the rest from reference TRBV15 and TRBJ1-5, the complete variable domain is DAMVIQNPRYQVTQFGKPVTLSCSQTLNHNVMYWYQQKSSQAPKLLFHYYDKDFNNEADTPDNFQSRRPNTSFCFLDIRSPGLGDTAMYLCATSAGEQPQHFGDGTRLSIL.

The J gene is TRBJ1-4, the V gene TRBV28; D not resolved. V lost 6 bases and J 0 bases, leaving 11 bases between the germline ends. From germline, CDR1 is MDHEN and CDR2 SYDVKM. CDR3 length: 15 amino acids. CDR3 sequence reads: CASRGLSATNEKLFF. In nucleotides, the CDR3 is TGTGCCAGCAGAGGACTCAGTGCAACTAATGAAAAACTGTTTTTT.

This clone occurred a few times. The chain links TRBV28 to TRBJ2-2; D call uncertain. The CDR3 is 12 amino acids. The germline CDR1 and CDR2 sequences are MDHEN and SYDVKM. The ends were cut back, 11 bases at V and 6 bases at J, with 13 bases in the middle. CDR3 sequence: CAARLDPGELFF. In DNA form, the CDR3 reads TGTGCCGCAAGGCTAGATCCCGGGGAGCTGTTTTTT.

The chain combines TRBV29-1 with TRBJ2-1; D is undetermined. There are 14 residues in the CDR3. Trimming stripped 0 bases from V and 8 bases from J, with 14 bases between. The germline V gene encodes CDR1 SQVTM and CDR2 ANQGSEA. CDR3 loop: CSVEDPFYSYEQFF. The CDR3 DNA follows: TGCAGCGTTGAAGATCCCTTTTATTCCTATGAGCAGTTCTTC.

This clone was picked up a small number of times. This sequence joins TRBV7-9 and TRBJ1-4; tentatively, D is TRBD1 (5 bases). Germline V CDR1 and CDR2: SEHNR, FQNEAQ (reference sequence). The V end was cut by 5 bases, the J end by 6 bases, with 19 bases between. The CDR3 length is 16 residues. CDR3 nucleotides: TGTGCCAGCAGCAGAGCGTCAGGGTATAAAGATGAAAAACTGTTTTTT. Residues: CASSRASGYKDEKLFF.

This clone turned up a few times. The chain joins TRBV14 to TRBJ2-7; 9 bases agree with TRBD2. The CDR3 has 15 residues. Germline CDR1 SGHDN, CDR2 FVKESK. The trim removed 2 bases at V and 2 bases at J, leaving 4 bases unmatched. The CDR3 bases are TGTGCCAGCAGCCAACCCGCGGGAGGGCCCTACGAGCAGTACTTC. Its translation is CASSQPAGGPYEQYF.

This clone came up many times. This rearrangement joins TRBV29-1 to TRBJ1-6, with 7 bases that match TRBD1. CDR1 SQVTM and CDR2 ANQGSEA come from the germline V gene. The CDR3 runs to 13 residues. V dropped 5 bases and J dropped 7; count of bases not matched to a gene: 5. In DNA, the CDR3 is TGCAGCGTTCGCGGACAGGAAAATTCACCCCTCCACTTT. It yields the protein CSVRGQENSPLHF.

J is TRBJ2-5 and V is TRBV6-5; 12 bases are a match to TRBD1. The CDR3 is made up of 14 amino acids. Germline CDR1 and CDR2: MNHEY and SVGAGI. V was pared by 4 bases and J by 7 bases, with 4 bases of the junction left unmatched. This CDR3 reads CASSSGTGGGTQYF. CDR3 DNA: TGTGCCAGCAGTTCCGGGACAGGGGGCGGGACCCAGTACTTC.

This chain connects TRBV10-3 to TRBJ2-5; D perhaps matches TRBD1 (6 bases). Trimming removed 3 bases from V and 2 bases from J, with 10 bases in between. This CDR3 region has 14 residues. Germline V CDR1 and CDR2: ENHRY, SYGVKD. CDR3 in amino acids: CAISDRQEQETQYF. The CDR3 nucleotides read TGTGCCATCAGTGATCGACAGGAACAAGAGACCCAGTACTTC.

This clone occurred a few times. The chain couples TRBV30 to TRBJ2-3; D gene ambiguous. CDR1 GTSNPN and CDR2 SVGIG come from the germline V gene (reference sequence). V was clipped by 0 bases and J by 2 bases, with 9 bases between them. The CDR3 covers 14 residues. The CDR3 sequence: CAWSVDEATDTQYF. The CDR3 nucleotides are TGTGCCTGGAGTGTGGATGAGGCCACAGATACGCAGTATTTT.

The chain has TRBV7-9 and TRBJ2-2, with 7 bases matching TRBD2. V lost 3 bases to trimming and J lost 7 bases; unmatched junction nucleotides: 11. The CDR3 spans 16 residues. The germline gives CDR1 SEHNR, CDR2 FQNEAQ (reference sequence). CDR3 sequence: CASSFPSGGWGGELFF. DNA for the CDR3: TGTGCCAGCAGCTTCCCTAGCGGAGGATGGGGCGGGGAGCTGTTTTTT.

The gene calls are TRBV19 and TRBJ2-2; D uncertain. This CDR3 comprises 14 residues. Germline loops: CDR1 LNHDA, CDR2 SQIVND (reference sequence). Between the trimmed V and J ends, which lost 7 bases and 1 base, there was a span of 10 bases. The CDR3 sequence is CASKPERNTGELFF. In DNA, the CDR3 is TGTGCCAGTAAGCCGGAGAGGAACACCGGGGAGCTGTTTTTT.